This T cell receptor beta chain was recovered during a study of cytomegalovirus exposure and HLA in healthy donors (dated by TCRdb to about 2017). About the investigation overall: An earlier analysis of approximately 640 of the donors reported roughly 300 Gb of sequence data and 117 million unique TCR beta sequences from about 200 million T cells. Roughly 300 gigabases of sequencing data and tens of millions of unique TCR sequences were included in an early release covering 500 to 750 HLA-typed donors. The genetic ancestry cluster associated with self-reported Caucasian donors included roughly four fifths of the 350 to 500 genotyped donors. The aim of the study was to test whether cataloging public T cell receptors could identify signatures of past pathogen exposure. The study used immunosequencing to profile the T cell repertoires of 670 or so subjects and linked those repertoires to cytomegalovirus serostatus. A separate validation cohort of approximately 120 different subjects was used in addition to the approximately 670-subject first cohort. To predict cytomegalovirus infection status, the study brought together high-throughput TCR immunosequencing, statistical association of individual TCRs with disease status, and machine learning. To study patterns of TCR occurrence, a later analysis re-analyzed previously published TCR beta repertoires from several hundred donors and added high-resolution HLA genotyping. Rather than using new phenotypic data, the later analysis identified candidate immune exposures from TCR beta sequences and from how often those sequences occurred across donors. An earlier analysis of 450 to 750 of the donors used high-throughput TCR beta sequencing to judge whether each TCR beta V gene segment behaved as functional or pseudogenic. Donor age, sex, ethnicity and CMV serostatus were compiled together with the repertoire data. A later genetic analysis used genome-wide SNP genotypes for about three fifths of the 666 donors, treating that subset as a discovery cohort. All discovery cohort repertoires had been generated on a single sequencing platform. HLA typing included class I and class II loci at four-digit resolution. The number of typed donors differed by locus: about 620-640 for A, B, C, DRB1 and DQB1; roughly 510 for DQA1; 600 to 610 for DPA1; and roughly 450 for DPB1. About 5 DR-DQ haplotypes were handled as single units for association and clustering, since linkage in the cohort was strong. Across 398 genotyped donors of the cohort, an average of roughly 250,000 unique TCR beta nucleotide sequences per donor were sequenced, and 15% to 20% of those sequences were non-productive.

This clone came up once. The antigen this receptor binds is unknown. It has no much larger one-base neighbor in the sample; base qualities were not kept. The library relied on the immunoSEQ multiplex PCR assay. For the multiplex PCR, a mixture combining 60 forward primers for TCR Vbeta segments and 13 reverse primers for TCR Jbeta segments was used. Amplification of the CDR3 region of rearranged TCR beta genes was performed with a multiplex PCR assay on genomic DNA. Amplified TCR beta libraries were sequenced as 87-base-pair reads on the Illumina HiSeq System. Per the authors' processing: A later analysis tallied tens of millions of unique TCR beta chains across the roughly 610 repertoires, and some 12 million of those chains were shared by two or more donors. Raw reads were error-corrected and collapsed into unique sequences by a nearest-neighbor algorithm in which closely related sequences were merged to remove PCR and sequencing errors. Alignment of CDR3 sequences to IMGT reference sequences was used to assign V, D and J gene segments. Each retained sequence needed at least a six-nucleotide match to both a V gene segment and a J gene segment. Rearrangements were called productive when the CDR3 lacked stop codons and stayed in frame with V and J; all others were non-productive. CDR3 was defined according to IMGT convention as the region running from the second conserved V-encoded cysteine to the conserved J-encoded phenylalanine. Sequences without an unambiguous match to a single V gene segment were excluded from the earlier analysis of over 500 of the donors. In an earlier analysis of some 590 of the donors, a V segment was called functional when productive rearrangements were above 56.7%, and segregating when the standard deviation between donors exceeded 5%. A statistical classification framework was built to diagnose cytomegalovirus status from the catalog of TCR beta chain sequences. V and J gene assignment, in a later analysis, came from comparing TCR nucleotide sequences with IMGT/GENE-DB human TR gene sequences. The TCRdist pipeline was used in a later analysis to assign CDR3 sequences and most-parsimonious VDJ recombination scenarios. A later analysis defined each TCR beta chain by its CDR3 amino acid sequence plus V-gene family, and excluded reads lacking a unique V-gene family. As a way to deal with suspected cross-contamination and a sequencing artifact, a later analysis dropped 450 to 600 nucleotide sequences that were highly shared and had low generation probability. A later analysis calculated a clonal expansion index for each public chain from normalized within-repertoire ranks of inferred template counts. In a later analysis, generation probabilities were computed with a VDJ recombination model fitted to out-of-frame rearrangements, and the resulting probabilities were checked against IGoR. Hypergeometric tests were used in a later analysis to score TCR-TCR, TCR-HLA and TCR-CMV co-occurrence, with a repertoire-size bias correction applied to the TCR pairs. A later analysis estimated false discovery rates by permuting HLA or CMV assignments 20 times. In a later analysis, co-occurring TCRs were grouped using DBSCAN, with TCRdist sequence similarity added in when clustering inside HLA-allele-positive subsets. For co-occurrence clustering, repertoires with fewer than 30,000 or more than 120,000 public chains were excluded, along with five repertoires with anomalous nucleotide sharing. This is the immuneACCESS table as TCRdb keeps it, with only in-frame sequences that have V and J called. A part of the clones is gone; compared with another copy, unresolved V genes explain less than half, and the rest is unexplained. The D gene and trimming were derived from the DNA, and the V and J assignments and clone size from that table. Across this sample there are fewer than 200,000 clones, with 80% to 85% seen only once. About 2.2% of the sample belongs to the ten largest clones.

The investigation overall reported the following: Specific HLA alleles were associated with over 15,000 TCR beta sequences at a false discovery rate of 0.05 in a later analysis. Broadly in line with IMGT annotations, most TCR beta V segments showed up in productive rearrangements about 87% or about 30% of the time in an earlier analysis of around 550 of the donors. In a later analysis, HLA-associated TCR beta chains showed more clonal expansion and lower generation probabilities than non-associated chains that were equally common. In a later analysis, the rate of TCR association differed among HLA loci, with DRB1 alleles having the most associated TCRs and HLA-C alleles having the fewest. The study listed 164 TCR beta chains as associated with cytomegalovirus. A few of the identified cytomegalovirus-associated TCR beta chains were confirmed in vitro to be specific for cytomegalovirus antigens. Correlated functional status among segregating V segments might reflect linkage disequilibrium, but an unknown experimental factor could not be ruled out. Only TCR beta chains were sequenced in this cohort, and the absence of alpha or paired-chain data limited detectable features. The authors suggested that the approach could potentially be extended to other disease states and immunological phenotypes. A cluster of highly shared sequence variants was judged likely to be a technical artifact of the sequencing pipeline. A later analysis found that most CMV-associated TCR beta chains appeared HLA-restricted, with HLA associations seemingly driven largely by CMV exposure. According to a later genetic analysis, donors in an Asian-associated ancestry cluster had fewer N-insertions in productive TCRs than the roughly 670-donor mean. Immune exposure information for the cohort was limited to CMV serostatus. When HLA alleles, especially DR and DQ, strongly co-occurred, attributing TCR associations to individual alleles was difficult. Cytomegalovirus status was reported to be diagnosed by the classifier with high specificity and sensitivity in both the original and validation cohorts. Several of the top co-occurrence clusters appeared to be linked to parvovirus B19, influenza, CMV and Epstein-Barr virus, according to a later analysis. The earlier analysis of around 600 of the donors excluded approximately 15 rarely observed V segments, including chromosome 9 orphons, because counts were too low. Most TCR sequences were seen in very few donors, while some public TCRs were found in many individuals. A further reported finding was that TCR beta sequences accurately predicted the HLA-A and HLA-B alleles for most subjects in the first cohort. A later genetic analysis associated a missense DCLRE1C variant with V-gene and J-gene trimming of TCR beta chains, and an independent cohort replicated the association. Presence/absence analyses assumed roughly uniform sequencing depth across donors, an assumption that may not hold. Because HLA typing was unavailable for some donors at each locus, only the typed subset was used in association tests.

The cohort comprised hundreds of healthy bone marrow donors. At the time of sampling, every cohort member was nominally healthy, though immune exposures that went unrecorded were likely present. The donor tested CMV seronegative and was one of the 352 seronegative cohort members. Every donor gave a peripheral blood sample, and the peripheral blood mononuclear cells from that sample were used for TCR beta sequencing. Genomic DNA was extracted from the blood cell samples with the Qiagen DNeasy Blood Extraction Kit. Material for sequencing was PBMCs. This receptor was identified in a woman aged 25-40 years in good health and CMV-seronegative.

The CDR3 protein: CASSPSSSTDTQYF. The bases are TGTGCCAGCAGTCCCTCCAGTAGCACAGATACGCAGTATTTT. This receptor chain uses TRBV27 and TRBJ2-3, with the D gene too uncertain to name. The V end loses 5 bases and the J end loses 0 bases, and a stretch of 9 bases separates them. The CDR3 runs 14 amino acids, cysteine and phenylalanine included. Only the CDR3 portion is preserved as DNA: 42 bases, with reading frame beginning at the first base. Reading the germline V gene (reference sequence) gives CDR1 MNHEY and CDR2 SMNVEV.